The 22 T cell receptor beta chains below were found in one sample sequenced in a study of PD-1 blockade in classical Hodgkin lymphoma (dated by TCRdb to 2018 to 2021). Libraries were built with the immunoSEQ multiplex PCR assay. Held by TCRdb, this immuneACCESS table contains in-frame sequences only and omits some clones. Under half of the omission traces to an unresolved V gene where checked; the cause of the rest is unknown. This sample comprises some 20,000 clones, about 80% of them detected only once. Roughly a sixth of the sample is held by the ten biggest clonotypes. The intended sense of this specimen's time point label: cycle 2 day 1 (C2D1) of nivolumab. Every trial patient had relapsed following autologous stem cell transplantation, and prior brentuximab vedotin exposure was what differed among cohorts A, B and C. The input for sequencing was peripheral blood mononuclear cells (PBMCs), taken before the second cycle of nivolumab. The origin of the receptors is a human donor with classical Hodgkin lymphoma.

This chain connects TRBV6-6 to TRBJ1-6; D remains unclear. V shed 6 bases and J shed 6 bases, with 15 bases lying between them. The CDR3 is 15 residues long. Germline loops: CDR1 MNHNY, CDR2 SVGAGI (reference sequence). The CDR3 region is CASRFSDLSNSPLHF. DNA of the CDR3: TGTGCCAGCAGGTTCTCGGACCTCTCTAATTCACCCCTCCACTTT.

This clone has only a few counts. V usage is TRBV7-9 and J usage is TRBJ2-2, with a possible D match to TRBD2 (5 bases). Trimming took 5 bases from V and 3 from J, leaving 13 bases between them. The germline gives CDR1 SEHNR, CDR2 FQNEAQ (reference sequence). This CDR3 comprises 15 residues. The CDR3 DNA is TGTGCCAGCAGCCTGGCGGGCCCGGACACCGGGGAGCTGTTTTTT. Its translation: CASSLAGPDTGELFF.

The chain links TRBV11-2 to TRBJ1-4, with 10 positions matching TRBD1. The CDR3 totals 15 residues. J lost 5 bases, V lost 4 bases, and 4 bases had no gene match. Per germline, CDR1 SGHAT and CDR2 FQNNGV. CDR3 DNA: TGTGCCAGCAGCTATGGGACAGGGGTAAATGAAAAACTGTTTTTT. Protein product: CASSYGTGVNEKLFF.

This clone has just a few counts. A far larger clone is off by one base, so a read error is likely. Other DNA sequences in the sample encode the same CDR3. V usage is TRBV5-4 and J usage is TRBJ2-7; D may be TRBD2 (6 bases). The germline V gene has CDR1 SGHNT and CDR2 YYREEE (reference sequence). The length of the CDR3 is 15 residues. V was clipped by 4 bases and J by 6 bases, with 20 bases between them. Written as DNA, the CDR3 is TGTGCCAGCAGCCAAGACGTCACTAGCCCTATCGAGCAGTACTTC. Translating it yields CASSQDVTSPIEQYF.

The chain employs TRBV7-2 and TRBJ2-7; 8 nucleotides match TRBD2. This CDR3 contains 16 residues. Germline trimming cut 5 bases from V and 5 bases from J; bases unmatched to any gene: 14. CDR1 and CDR2 (germline): SGHTA, FQGNSA. CDR3: CASSLIAGFPGDEQYF. The CDR3 region has the DNA TGTGCCAGCAGCCTGATAGCGGGATTCCCCGGAGACGAGCAGTACTTC.

V gene TRBV19 combines with J gene TRBJ2-7, with 7 bases identical to TRBD1. Losses at the gene ends were 9 bases for V and 2 bases for J; bases not matched to a gene: 13. CDR1 is LNHDA and CDR2 is SQIVND in the germline V gene (reference sequence). The CDR3 has 15 residues. CDR3 DNA: TGTGCCAGCAGCAGGGACAGCTTCCTTCCCTACGAGCAGTACGTC. It yields the protein CASSRDSFLPYEQYV.

This chain links TRBV6-5 with TRBJ1-4; D is undetermined. Trimming left V 8 bases short and J 7 bases short, with 14 bases between. The CDR3 totals 13 residues. The germline V gene has CDR1 MNHEY and CDR2 SVGAGI. DNA for the CDR3: TGTGCCAGCCAGATTGGGTTCGGTGAAAAACTGTTTTTT. Protein sequence: CASQIGFGEKLFF.

As to this clone: A junction boundary mismatches the germline segment, possibly from a read error. V usage is TRBV10-3 and J usage is TRBJ1-6; TRBD1 might be the D (5 bases). The CDR3 consists of 14 residues. Per the germline V gene, CDR1 is ENHRY and CDR2 is SYGVKD. The CDR3 protein is CASSWSGNNSPLHF. The CDR3 DNA follows: TGTGCCAGCAGTTGGTCAGGGAATAATTCACCCCTCCACTTT.

The V and J genes are TRBV5-1 and TRBJ2-7, with a possible D match to TRBD2 (6 bases). Looked up from germline, CDR1 is SGHRS and CDR2 is YFSETQ. Between the trimmed V and J ends, which lost 5 bases and 4 bases, there was a span of 13 bases. The CDR3 sequence is 13 residues long. This CDR3 is CASRSSGQYEQYF. The CDR3 nucleotides read TGCGCCAGCAGGTCGAGCGGGCAGTACGAGCAGTACTTC.

The gene calls are TRBV29-1 and TRBJ2-5; either TRBD1 or TRBD2 may fit D (6 bases each). Between the trimmed V and J ends, which lost 7 bases and 3 bases, there was a span of 9 bases. The germline gives CDR1 SQVTM, CDR2 ANQGSEA. This CDR3 region has 11 residues. CDR3 DNA: TGCAGCGGGGGGGCAGAAGAGACCCAGTACTTC. Translating gives CSGGAEETQYF. Combining the CDR3 with reference TRBV29-1 and TRBJ2-5 gives the whole variable domain SAVISQKPSRDICQRGTSLTIQCQVDSQVTMMFWYRQQPGQSLTLIATANQGSEATYESGFVIDKFPISRPNLTFSTLTVSNMSPEDSSIYLCSGGAEETQYFGPGTRLLVL.

The genes are TRBV18 and TRBJ1-4; the D gene is possibly TRBD1 (6 bases). Trimming cost V 3 bases and J 10 bases, with 15 bases left between them. Germline V gives CDR1 KGHSH, CDR2 LQKENI. This CDR3 is 14 amino acids long. CDR3 bases: TGTGCCAGCTCACCCGTGCAGGGGTCAGGAAAACTGTTTTTT. It is translated as CASSPVQGSGKLFF.

The chain links TRBV4-2 to TRBJ2-2, with a tentative D call TRBD1 (6 bases). CDR1 and CDR2 from the germline V gene are LGHNA and YNFKEQ. The CDR3 runs 19 residues. Trimming shortened V by 5 bases and J by 4 bases, and 26 bases separated the two germline ends. The CDR3 region has the DNA TGTGCCAGCAGCACGCCCTCCCAAAACAGGGATTGGGCCACCGGGGAGCTGTTTTTT. Protein: CASSTPSQNRDWATGELFF.

The chain carries TRBV9 and TRBJ2-3; 7 bases align to TRBD1. The CDR3 loop spans 14 amino acids. The germline V gene has CDR1 SGDLS and CDR2 YYNGEE. The V and J ends lost 5 bases and 3 bases, in that order; junction bases with no gene match: 6. The CDR3: CASSRGRATDTQYF. In nucleotides, the CDR3 is TGTGCCAGCAGTAGGGGGCGTGCGACAGATACGCAGTATTTT.

The CDR3 sequence is CASSLVAGGEYGYTF. CDR3 nucleotides: TGTGCCAGCAGCTTAGTTGCGGGCGGGGAATATGGCTACACCTTC. The chain combines TRBV7-2 with TRBJ1-2, with no clear D. The CDR3 spans 15 residues. In germline, CDR1 is SGHTA, CDR2 FQGNSA. Trimming shortened V by 1 base and J by 5 bases, and 14 bases separated the two germline ends.

The DNA for the CDR3 is TGTGCCACCGCTTACAGGGAACCTTATAGCAATCAGCCCCAGCATTTT. Translation: CATAYREPYSNQPQHF. This chain uses TRBV7-9 with TRBJ1-5, with D possibly TRBD1 on 6 matching bases. The V end was cut by 10 bases, the J end by 0 bases, with 19 bases between. Germline CDR1 is SEHNR and CDR2 is FQNEAQ (reference sequence). The CDR3 is 16 amino acids.

The chain recombines TRBV4-3 with TRBJ2-3; 10 nucleotides agree with TRBD2. V was pared by 5 bases and J by 9 bases, with 2 bases of the junction left unmatched. Germline CDR1 LGHNA, CDR2 YSLEER. The CDR3 has 12 residues. The CDR3 DNA sequence: TGCGCCAGCAGCTTAGCGGGAGGCACGCAGTATTTT. Its translation: CASSLAGGTQYF.

The V gene is TRBV11-2, the J gene TRBJ1-1; 12 nucleotides match TRBD1. J was trimmed by 3 bases and V by 4 bases; bases with no gene match: 12. In germline, CDR1 is SGHAT, CDR2 FQNNGV. The CDR3 is 18 residues long. Here the CDR3 DNA reads TGTGCCAGCAGCTACAAAGCCGGGACAGGGGGCAAGGACACTGAAGCTTTCTTT. Amino acid sequence: CASSYKAGTGGKDTEAFF.

The gene calls are TRBV5-1 and TRBJ1-1; D gene unclear. Germline V gene lookup returns CDR1 SGHRS and CDR2 YFSETQ. The V and J ends lost 5 bases and 0 bases respectively, with 8 bases between them. CDR3 length: 13 residues. CDR3 nucleotides: TGCGCCAGCAGGGCTTTGATGAACACTGAAGCTTTCTTT. Translation: CASRALMNTEAFF.

The V call is TRBV5-1, the J call TRBJ2-2, with 7 nucleotides matching TRBD2. The CDR3 is 15 residues long. The ends lost 0 bases at V and 3 bases at J; junction bases unmatched: 2. The germline V gene has CDR1 SGHRS and CDR2 YFSETQ. The CDR3 sequence: CASSLGLADTGELFF. The CDR3 bases are TGCGCCAGCAGCTTGGGTCTAGCGGACACCGGGGAGCTGTTTTTT.

The chain couples TRBV14 to TRBJ1-4, with a tentative D call TRBD1 (5 bases). Per the germline V gene, CDR1 is SGHDN and CDR2 is FVKESK. The CDR3 length is 14 residues. The ends were cut back, 0 bases at V and 12 bases at J, with 14 bases in the middle. CDR3 coding DNA: TGTGCCAGCAGCCAAGAGTTCGCCGGGGCAGAACTGTTTTTT. Its protein product is CASSQEFAGAELFF.

This clone was found once. The V call is TRBV30, the J call TRBJ2-7; D ambiguous. The CDR3 runs to 14 residues. V dropped 2 bases and J dropped 2 bases, with 13 bases sitting between them. Germline V gene sequence: CDR1 GTSNPN, CDR2 SVGIG (reference sequence). This CDR3 reads CAWSLGTVAYEQYF. CDR3 nucleotides: TGTGCCTGGAGTTTGGGCACCGTGGCCTACGAGCAGTACTTC.

CDR3 DNA sequence: TGTGCCAGCAGCTTTTATAACAGGGCTGGCAATGAGCAGTTCTTC. It translates to CASSFYNRAGNEQFF. The V and J genes are TRBV7-2 and TRBJ2-1, with a weak D call TRBD1 (6 bases). CDR1 is SGHTA and CDR2 is FQGNSA in the germline V gene. The CDR3 is 15 amino acids. V was clipped by 3 bases and J by 6 bases, with 15 bases between them.